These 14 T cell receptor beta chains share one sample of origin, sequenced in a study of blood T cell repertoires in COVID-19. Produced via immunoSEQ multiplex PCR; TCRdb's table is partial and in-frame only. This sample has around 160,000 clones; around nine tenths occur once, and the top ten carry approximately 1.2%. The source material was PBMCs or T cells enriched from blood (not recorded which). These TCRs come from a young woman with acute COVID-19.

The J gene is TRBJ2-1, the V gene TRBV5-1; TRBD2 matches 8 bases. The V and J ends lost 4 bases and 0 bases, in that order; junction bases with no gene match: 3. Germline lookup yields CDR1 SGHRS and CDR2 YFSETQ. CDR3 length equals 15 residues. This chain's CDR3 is CASSVSGSSYNEQFF. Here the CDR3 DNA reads TGCGCCAGCAGCGTAAGCGGGAGCTCCTACAATGAGCAGTTCTTC.

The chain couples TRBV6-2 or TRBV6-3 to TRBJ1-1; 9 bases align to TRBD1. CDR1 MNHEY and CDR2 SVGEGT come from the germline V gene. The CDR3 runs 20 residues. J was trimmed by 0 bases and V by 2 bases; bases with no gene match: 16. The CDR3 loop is CASSYPRVDRGSWMNTEAFF. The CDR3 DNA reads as TGTGCCAGCAGTTACCCTCGAGTGGACAGGGGATCTTGGATGAACACTGAAGCTTTCTTT.

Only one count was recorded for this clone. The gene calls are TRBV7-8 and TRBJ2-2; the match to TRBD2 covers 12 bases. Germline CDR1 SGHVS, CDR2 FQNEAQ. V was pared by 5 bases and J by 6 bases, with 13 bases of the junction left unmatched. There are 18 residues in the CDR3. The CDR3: CASSTQVPSGRASGELFF. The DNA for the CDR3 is TGTGCCAGCAGCACCCAGGTTCCTAGCGGGAGGGCCTCCGGGGAGCTGTTTTTT.

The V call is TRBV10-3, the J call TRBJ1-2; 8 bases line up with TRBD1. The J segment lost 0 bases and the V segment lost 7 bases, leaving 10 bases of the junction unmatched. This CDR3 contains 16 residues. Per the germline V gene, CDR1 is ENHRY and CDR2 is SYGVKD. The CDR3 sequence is CAITAGGVVANYGYTF. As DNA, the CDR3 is TGTGCCATCACGGCAGGGGGCGTCGTAGCTAACTATGGCTACACCTTC.

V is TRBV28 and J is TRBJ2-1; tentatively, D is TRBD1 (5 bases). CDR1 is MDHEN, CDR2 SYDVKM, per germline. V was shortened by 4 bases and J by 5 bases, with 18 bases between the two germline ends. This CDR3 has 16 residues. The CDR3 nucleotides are TGTGCCAGCAGTTCCCAGGGCAGGGCTAAAAACAATGAGCAGTTCTTC. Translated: CASSSQGRAKNNEQFF.

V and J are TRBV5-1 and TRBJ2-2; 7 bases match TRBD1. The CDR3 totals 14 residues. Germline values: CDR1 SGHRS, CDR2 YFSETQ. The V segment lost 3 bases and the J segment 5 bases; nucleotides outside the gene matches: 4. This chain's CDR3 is CASSWDSRTGELFF. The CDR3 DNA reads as TGCGCCAGCAGCTGGGACAGTAGAACCGGGGAGCTGTTTTTT.

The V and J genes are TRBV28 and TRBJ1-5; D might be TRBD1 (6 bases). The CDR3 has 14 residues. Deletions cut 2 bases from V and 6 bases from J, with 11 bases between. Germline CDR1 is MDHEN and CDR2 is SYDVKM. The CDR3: CASSLTRGPQPQHF. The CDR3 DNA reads TGTGCCAGCAGTTTAACCAGGGGACCTCAGCCCCAGCATTTT.

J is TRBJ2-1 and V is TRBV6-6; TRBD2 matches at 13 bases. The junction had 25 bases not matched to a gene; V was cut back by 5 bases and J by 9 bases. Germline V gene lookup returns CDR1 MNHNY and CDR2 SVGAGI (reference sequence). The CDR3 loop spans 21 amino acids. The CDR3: CASSRDRPVTSGRASWREQFF. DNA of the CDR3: TGTGCCAGCAGTCGGGACAGGCCAGTCACTAGCGGGAGGGCCTCGTGGCGTGAGCAGTTCTTC.

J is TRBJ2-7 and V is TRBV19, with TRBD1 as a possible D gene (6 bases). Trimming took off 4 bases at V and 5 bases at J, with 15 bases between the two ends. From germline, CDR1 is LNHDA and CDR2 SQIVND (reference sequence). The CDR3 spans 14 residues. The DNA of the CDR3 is TGTGCCAGTAGTACATTGCCAGGGGTTCACGAGCAGTACTTC. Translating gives CASSTLPGVHEQYF. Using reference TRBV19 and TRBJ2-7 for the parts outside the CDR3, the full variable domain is DGGITQSPKYLFRKEGQNVTLSCEQNLNHDAMYWYRQDPGQGLRLIYYSQIVNDFQKGDIAEGYSVSREKKESFPLTVTSAQKNPTAFYLCASSTLPGVHEQYFGPGTRLTVT.

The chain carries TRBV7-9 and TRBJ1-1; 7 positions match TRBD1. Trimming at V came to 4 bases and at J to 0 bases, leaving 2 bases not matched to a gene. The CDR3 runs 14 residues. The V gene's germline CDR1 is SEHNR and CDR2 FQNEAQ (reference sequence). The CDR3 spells CASSSDRLNTEAFF. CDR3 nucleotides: TGTGCCAGCAGCTCGGACAGGTTGAACACTGAAGCTTTCTTT.

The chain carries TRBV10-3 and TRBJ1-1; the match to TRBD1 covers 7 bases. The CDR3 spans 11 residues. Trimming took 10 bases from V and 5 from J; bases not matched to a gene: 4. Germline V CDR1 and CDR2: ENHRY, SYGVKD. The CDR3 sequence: CATHRGTEAFF. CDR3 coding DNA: TGTGCCACCCACAGGGGTACTGAAGCTTTCTTT.

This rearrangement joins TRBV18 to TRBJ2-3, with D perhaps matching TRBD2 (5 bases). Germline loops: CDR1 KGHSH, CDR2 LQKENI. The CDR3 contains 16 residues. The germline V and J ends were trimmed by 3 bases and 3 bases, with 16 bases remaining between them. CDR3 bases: TGTGCCAGCTCACCGAGGGAAGGAGAGAAGACAGATACGCAGTATTTT. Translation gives CASSPREGEKTDTQYF.

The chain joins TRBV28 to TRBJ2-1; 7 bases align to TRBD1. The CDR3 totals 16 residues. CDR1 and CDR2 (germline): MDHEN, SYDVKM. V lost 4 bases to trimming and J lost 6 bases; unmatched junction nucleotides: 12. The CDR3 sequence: CASSSPDPGQLNEQFF. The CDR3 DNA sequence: TGTGCCAGCAGTTCCCCGGACCCGGGACAGCTCAATGAGCAGTTCTTC. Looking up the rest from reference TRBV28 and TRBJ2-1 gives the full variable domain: DVKVTQSSRYLVKRTGEKVFLECVQDMDHENMFWYRQDPGLGLRLIYFSYDVKMKEKGDIPEGYSVSREKKERFSLILESASTNQTSMYLCASSSPDPGQLNEQFFGPGTRLTVL.

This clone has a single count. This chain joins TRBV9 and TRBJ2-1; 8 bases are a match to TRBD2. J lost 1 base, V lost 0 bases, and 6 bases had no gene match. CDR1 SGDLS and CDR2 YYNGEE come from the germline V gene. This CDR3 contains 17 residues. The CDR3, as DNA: TGTGCCAGCAGCGTAGATACAGCGGGAGAATCCTACAATGAGCAGTTCTTC. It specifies CASSVDTAGESYNEQFF.